The 21 T cell receptor beta chains below come from one sample, sequenced in a study of blood T cell repertoires in COVID-19. Data came from immunoSEQ multiplex PCR; TCRdb stores just in-frame clones and leaves some out. Of over 120,000 clones in the sample, nearly 90% were seen once. The sequenced sample consisted of peripheral blood. Receptors were obtained from a man aged 70-80 years with acute or convalescent COVID-19.

The chain joins TRBV18 to TRBJ1-2; 10 positions agree with TRBD1. J gave up 7 bases and V 4 bases, and 9 bases lay outside the gene matches. The CDR3 loop spans 15 amino acids. Per the germline V gene, CDR1 is KGHSH and CDR2 is LQKENI. Here the CDR3 DNA reads TGTGCCAGCTCACTAGGGACAGGGGAATTGTCTGGCTACACCTTC. Translating gives CASSLGTGELSGYTF.

V usage is TRBV19 and J usage is TRBJ1-2, with D unclear. Trimming cost V 1 base and J 7 bases, with 10 bases left between them. The germline gives CDR1 LNHDA, CDR2 SQIVND (reference sequence). This CDR3 has 13 amino acids. The CDR3 here is CASSIVPLLGYTF. CDR3 DNA: TGTGCCAGTAGTATAGTGCCACTCCTTGGCTACACCTTC.

This clone was seen a handful of times. The genes are TRBV19 and TRBJ1-2, with 7 nucleotides matching TRBD1. Germline CDR1 is LNHDA and CDR2 is SQIVND (reference sequence). The CDR3 contains 17 residues. V dropped 4 bases and J dropped 6; count of bases not matched to a gene: 17. CDR3 coding DNA: TGTGCCAGTAGTAAGGGGGCAGGGTTAACTACTGTGGATGGCTACACCTTC. Translation: CASSKGAGLTTVDGYTF.

J is TRBJ1-2 and V is TRBV28; 11 bases match TRBD1. Germline lookup yields CDR1 MDHEN and CDR2 SYDVKM. V was clipped by 3 bases and J by 3 bases; unmatched bases: 6. The CDR3 covers 16 residues. For the CDR3, the DNA is TGTGCCAGCAGTTTGGTGGGGACAGGGGGAGACTATGGCTACACCTTC. Protein product: CASSLVGTGGDYGYTF.

The rearrangement joins TRBV21-1 to TRBJ2-3; TRBD2 was called by the table and not checked on the DNA. TRBV21-1 is a known pseudogene. This CDR3 is 14 amino acids long. The chain's CDR3 is CASSLRAGSDTQYF. CDR3 sequence (DNA): TGTGCCAGCAGCCTTCGGGCGGGGTCCGATACGCAGTATTTT.

The V gene is TRBV3-1 (or the pseudogene TRBV3-2), the J gene TRBJ2-5; a possible D gene is TRBD2 (5 bases). The CDR3 contains 17 residues. V lost 2 bases and J lost 1, with 17 bases in between. The V gene's germline CDR1 is LGHDT and CDR2 YNNKEL (reference sequence). The CDR3 nucleotides are TGTGCCAGCAGCCAAAGTGTCATGCGGGCGGCCCAAGAGACCCAGTACTTC. This encodes CASSQSVMRAAQETQYF.

The rearrangement uses TRBV6-1 and TRBJ1-4, with D tentatively TRBD1 (6 bases). This CDR3 is 12 amino acids long. Germline-derived CDR1 and CDR2 are MNHNS and SASEGT. The V end was cut by 6 bases, the J end by 7 bases, with 9 bases between. The CDR3 DNA reads TGTGCCAGCAGCAACAGGGTTGAAAAACTGTTTTTT. It specifies CASSNRVEKLFF.

The genes are TRBV6-1 and TRBJ1-2; weak D call: TRBD1 (5 bases). Deletions cut 3 bases from V and 4 bases from J, with 12 bases between. The CDR3 has 14 residues. CDR1 MNHNS and CDR2 SASEGT come from the germline V gene. CDR3 DNA sequence: TGTGCCAGCAGTGAGGGGACTTTTTCCTATGGCTACACCTTC. This sequence encodes CASSEGTFSYGYTF.

This chain connects TRBV5-5 to TRBJ2-3; a weak D match, TRBD1 (5 bases). The germline V gene has CDR1 SGHKS and CDR2 YYEKEE (reference sequence). Trimming cost V 0 bases and J 6 bases, with 11 bases left between them. The CDR3 consists of 14 residues. The CDR3 DNA is TGTGCCAGCAGCTTGGAGGGGATGAGGGATACGCAGTATTTT. Translating it yields CASSLEGMRDTQYF.

The J gene is TRBJ2-4, the V gene TRBV2, with D possibly matching TRBD2 (6 bases). Germline CDR1 SNHLY, CDR2 FYNNEI. This CDR3 is 19 amino acids long. V lost 1 base, J lost 0 bases, and 19 bases lay in between. In DNA, the CDR3 is TGTGCCAGCAGTGAAGAGCGGGCGGGCGGCCTACTAGCCAAAAACATTCAGTACTTC. This translates into CASSEERAGGLLAKNIQYF.

V and J are TRBV5-6 and TRBJ2-5; 10 bases map to TRBD2. The CDR3 contains 16 residues. After removal of 2 bases from V and 1 base from J, the junction contained 5 bases not matched to a gene. Germline V CDR1 and CDR2: SGHDT, YYEEEE. The CDR3 protein is CASSFRGLATQETQYF. The CDR3 DNA follows: TGTGCCAGCAGCTTTCGGGGACTAGCGACCCAAGAGACCCAGTACTTC.

The chain joins TRBV27 to TRBJ2-7, with TRBD2 identical over 10 bases. The CDR3 covers 16 residues. J gave up 0 bases and V 5 bases, and 7 bases lay outside the gene matches. CDR1 and CDR2 (germline): MNHEY, SMNVEV (reference sequence). CDR3 in amino acids: CASSRGPSGGSYEQYF. The CDR3 DNA reads TGTGCCAGCAGTCGGGGTCCTAGCGGGGGCTCCTACGAGCAGTACTTC.

This clone was seen more than once but under ten times. The rearrangement joins TRBV28 to TRBJ1-1; TRBD1 agrees at 9 bases. The V and J ends lost 6 bases and 3 bases, in that order; junction bases with no gene match: 8. Per the germline V gene, CDR1 is MDHEN and CDR2 is SYDVKM. CDR3 length: 15 amino acids. The CDR3 DNA sequence: TGTGCCAGCAGATATAGCGGGACAGGGTACACTGAAGCTTTCTTT. This translates into CASRYSGTGYTEAFF.

The V and J genes are TRBV5-1 and TRBJ1-1; TRBD1 agrees at 11 bases. Germline V lookup: CDR1 SGHRS, CDR2 YFSETQ. V was clipped by 6 bases and J by 5 bases; unmatched bases: 6. CDR3 length equals 14 residues. The CDR3 here is CASNHRDRGTEAFF. The DNA of the CDR3 is TGCGCCAGCAACCACCGGGACAGGGGGACTGAAGCTTTCTTT.

CDR3 in amino acids: CASRQGQGAYNEQFF. The CDR3 bases are TGTGCCAGCAGACAAGGACAGGGAGCCTACAATGAGCAGTTCTTC. The rearrangement links TRBV11-1 to TRBJ2-1; 8 positions agree with TRBD1. Trimming removed 6 bases from V and 2 bases from J; junction bases left unmatched: 6. Germline values: CDR1 SGHAT, CDR2 FQDESV (reference sequence). The CDR3 extends over 15 amino acids.

The rearrangement links TRBV2 to TRBJ1-2; 9 nucleotides line up with TRBD1. The CDR3 runs 16 residues. The junction had 11 bases not matched to a gene; V was cut back by 4 bases and J by 5 bases. Germline lookup yields CDR1 SNHLY and CDR2 FYNNEI. CDR3 in DNA: TGTGCCAGCAGTGGTTGGACAGGGGCGGTCGGATATGGCTACACCTTC. This sequence encodes CASSGWTGAVGYGYTF. Looking up the rest from reference TRBV2 and TRBJ1-2 gives the full variable domain: EPEVTQTPSHQVTQMGQEVILRCVPISNHLYFYWYRQILGQKVEFLVSFYNNEISEKSEIFDDQFSVERPDGSNFTLKIRSTKLEDSAMYFCASSGWTGAVGYGYTFGSGTRLTVV.

The rearrangement uses TRBV6-5 and TRBJ2-3, with 8 bases matching TRBD2. There are 15 residues in the CDR3. Looked up from germline, CDR1 is MNHEY and CDR2 is SVGAGI. V was clipped by 5 bases and J by 0 bases; unmatched bases: 4. The CDR3 region has the DNA TGTGCCAGCAGTCTCTCTAGCGGGAGCACAGATACGCAGTATTTT. Protein sequence: CASSLSSGSTDTQYF.

J is TRBJ2-7 and V is TRBV28; D may be TRBD2 (6 bases). The CDR3 is 16 residues long. Looked up from germline, CDR1 is MDHEN and CDR2 is SYDVKM. The V end was cut by 5 bases, the J end by 3 bases, with 20 bases between. The CDR3 spells CASSLDAGGSGYEQYF. The CDR3 DNA reads TGTGCCAGCAGTCTGGACGCTGGGGGGTCGGGCTACGAGCAGTACTTC.

The V call is TRBV3-1 (or the pseudogene TRBV3-2), the J call TRBJ1-1; no definite D call. V dropped 3 bases and J dropped 0 bases, with 8 bases sitting between them. CDR3 length: 14 amino acids. The germline V gene encodes CDR1 LGHDT and CDR2 YNNKEL (reference sequence). The CDR3 DNA sequence: TGTGCCAGCAGCCAGCAAGCTATGAACACTGAAGCTTTCTTT. Translation: CASSQQAMNTEAFF.

J is TRBJ2-2 and V is TRBV6-5, with D uncertain. From germline, CDR1 is MNHEY and CDR2 SVGAGI. V was shortened by 0 bases and J by 4 bases, with 12 bases between the two germline ends. This CDR3 is 16 amino acids long. In DNA form, the CDR3 reads TGTGCCAGCAGTTACTCGTTGGCCGCTAGCACCGGGGAGCTGTTTTTT. Protein sequence: CASSYSLAASTGELFF.

The chain joins TRBV6-1 to TRBJ2-7; maybe TRBD2 (5 bases). CDR1 is MNHNS, CDR2 SASEGT, per germline. Between the trimmed V and J ends, which lost 3 bases and 0 bases, there was a span of 12 bases. CDR3 length equals 15 residues. The CDR3 region has the DNA TGTGCCAGCAGTGAGCTGCGGGCCGCCTCCTACGAGCAGTACTTC. Translating gives CASSELRAASYEQYF.